The 24 T cell receptor beta chains presented below share a single source sample, sequenced in a study of shared clonotypes between healthy human individuals. Sequencing was performed with immunoSEQ multiplex PCR; in TCRdb, only in-frame clones are kept and a portion is missing. Among around 1.9 million clones listed, 85% to 95% were seen once. Naive CD8 populations comprised CD45RO-negative cells positively selected for CCR7, excluding terminally differentiated effector memory CD45RA+ cells. Sequenced material: naive CD8+ T cells from PBMCs. These TCRs come from a man younger than 35 in good health. Some clones in this sample may be carry-over from other donors' samples.

The gene calls are TRBV28 and TRBJ1-6; 7 bases match TRBD1. With 5 bases clipped from V and 2 bases from J, the junction kept 3 bases outside the gene matches. This CDR3 has 15 amino acids. CDR1 is MDHEN, CDR2 SYDVKM, per germline. The CDR3 protein is CASSLQGAYNSPLHF. DNA for the CDR3: TGTGCCAGCAGTCTGCAGGGGGCCTATAATTCACCCCTCCACTTT.

The V call is TRBV9, the J call TRBJ2-1; no clear D. The CDR3 contains 15 residues. CDR1 and CDR2 from the germline V gene are SGDLS and YYNGEE. V gave up 4 bases and J gave up 4 bases, with 15 bases separating them. CDR3 sequence: CASSPHGARYNEQFF. The CDR3 coding sequence is TGTGCCAGCAGCCCCCACGGCGCCCGATACAATGAGCAGTTCTTC.

The chain uses TRBV7-1 and TRBJ2-6; TRBD1 might be the D (5 bases). TRBV7-1 carries the ORF label, with uncertain function. The CDR3 is 17 residues long. Trimming cost V 4 bases and J 5 bases, with 18 bases left between them. The CDR3 DNA reads TGTGCCAGCAGCTACTGTCGAGGACAAAGTCGGGCCAACGTCCTGACTTTC. Translation gives CASSYCRGQSRANVLTF.

The J gene is TRBJ2-3, the V gene TRBV11-2, with 7 bases identical to TRBD2. The CDR3 is made up of 16 amino acids. The germline gives CDR1 SGHAT, CDR2 FQNNGV. Trimming at V came to 0 bases and at J to 2 bases, leaving 5 bases not matched to a gene. The CDR3 protein is CASSLESGIDTDTQYF. CDR3 coding DNA: TGTGCCAGCAGCTTAGAGAGCGGGATAGACACAGATACGCAGTATTTT.

The chain recombines TRBV28 with TRBJ2-7; possible D gene TRBD2, 6 bases. Trimming removed 8 bases from V and 4 bases from J, with 9 bases in between. Germline CDR1 MDHEN, CDR2 SYDVKM. The CDR3 spans 11 residues. Written as DNA, the CDR3 is TGTGCCAGCGGACTAACGTACGAGCAGTACTTC. It translates to CASGLTYEQYF.

The rearrangement uses TRBV5-8 and TRBJ2-2; D may be TRBD1 or TRBD2 (7 bases each). CDR1 SGHTS and CDR2 YDEGEE come from the germline V gene. V was trimmed by 4 bases and J by 10 bases, leaving 14 bases between them. There are 13 residues in the CDR3. CDR3: CASSPQGGVELFF. As DNA, the CDR3 is TGTGCCAGCAGCCCCCAGGGGGGGGTGGAGCTGTTTTTT.

The chain uses TRBV5-1 and TRBJ2-7; the D gene is possibly TRBD1 (6 bases). The CDR3 covers 14 residues. Germline values: CDR1 SGHRS, CDR2 YFSETQ. Between the trimmed V and J ends, which lost 3 bases and 5 bases, there was a span of 15 bases. The CDR3 sequence: CASSWTGQVNEQYF. CDR3 nucleotide sequence: TGCGCCAGCAGCTGGACGGGACAAGTAAACGAGCAGTACTTC.

The genes are TRBV29-1 and TRBJ2-1, with TRBD2 matching 13 bases. This CDR3 has 11 residues. CDR1 and CDR2 from the germline V gene are SQVTM and ANQGSEA. CDR3 nucleotide sequence: TGCAAAGGACTAGCGGGAGTTGAGCAGTTCTTC. Translation: CKGLAGVEQFF.

J is TRBJ2-7 and V is TRBV9; TRBD1 matches 7 bases. Per the germline V gene, CDR1 is SGDLS and CDR2 is YYNGEE. Trimming took 1 base from V and 1 from J; bases not matched to a gene: 5. CDR3 length: 15 residues. CDR3 in amino acids: CASSVYGTASYEQYF. DNA for the CDR3: TGTGCCAGCAGCGTATACGGGACAGCTTCCTACGAGCAGTACTTC.

Only one count was recorded for this clone. The chain links TRBV7-9 to TRBJ2-7; 9 nucleotides match TRBD1. CDR3 length: 14 residues. Per germline, CDR1 SEHNR and CDR2 FQNEAQ (reference sequence). Trimming cost V 5 bases and J 7 bases; bases outside gene matches: 9. The CDR3, as DNA: TGTGCCAGCAGCCTGGGGGACAGGGTCATGGAGCAGTACTTC. It codes for CASSLGDRVMEQYF.

The V and J genes are TRBV9 and TRBJ2-1; 7 bases agree with TRBD2. Losses at the gene ends were 3 bases for V and 2 bases for J; bases not matched to a gene: 8. The CDR3 extends over 16 amino acids. Looked up from germline, CDR1 is SGDLS and CDR2 is YYNGEE. The DNA for the CDR3 is TGTGCCAGCAGCGCCCGACTAGCTGATACCTACAATGAGCAGTTCTTC. Translation gives CASSARLADTYNEQFF. Filled out from reference TRBV9 and TRBJ2-1, the complete variable domain reads DSGVTQTPKHLITATGQRVTLRCSPRSGDLSVYWYQQSLDQGLQFLIQYYNGEERAKGNILERFSAQQFPDLHSELNLSSLELGDSALYFCASSARLADTYNEQFFGPGTRLTVL.

The count of this clone is one. The J gene is TRBJ2-7, the V gene TRBV6-5, with TRBD1 identical over 7 bases. Germline loops: CDR1 MNHEY, CDR2 SVGAGI. With 2 bases clipped from V and 3 bases from J, the junction kept 4 bases outside the gene matches. CDR3 size: 14 residues. This chain's CDR3 is CASSYGQVDYEQYF. The CDR3 region has the DNA TGTGCCAGCAGTTACGGACAGGTTGACTACGAGCAGTACTTC.

V gene TRBV21-1 combines with J gene TRBJ1-1. TRBV21-1 is a listed pseudogene. This CDR3 comprises 21 residues. The CDR3 DNA reads TGTGCCAGCAGCACAACTACAAAACCTCCTCCACTGATCCCCTTGAACACTGAAGCTTTCTTT. Translated, it gives CASSTTTKPPPLIPLNTEAFF.

The chain is built from TRBV7-7 and TRBJ1-1; TRBD1 is a possible D gene (5 bases). Between the trimmed V and J ends, which lost 5 bases and 5 bases, there was a span of 12 bases. CDR3 length: 13 amino acids. Germline values: CDR1 SSHAT, CDR2 FNYEAQ (reference sequence). The CDR3: CASSPEGVTEAFF. CDR3 sequence (DNA): TGTGCCAGCAGCCCCGAAGGGGTTACTGAAGCTTTCTTT.

The chain couples TRBV5-1 to TRBJ2-2; D remains ambiguous. The CDR3 covers 15 residues. CDR1 and CDR2 (germline): SGHRS, YFSETQ. V lost 0 bases, J lost 8 bases, and 14 bases lay in between. The CDR3 protein is CASSLVDLRGGELFF. The DNA for the CDR3 is TGCGCCAGCAGCTTGGTGGACCTCCGAGGTGGGGAGCTGTTTTTT.

The V gene is TRBV7-9, the J gene TRBJ2-2; the match to TRBD1 covers 7 bases. The junction had 4 bases not matched to a gene; V was cut back by 9 bases and J by 3 bases. Germline V CDR1 and CDR2: SEHNR, FQNEAQ (reference sequence). There are 13 residues in the CDR3. The CDR3 here is CARNTGDTGELFF. Here the CDR3 DNA reads TGTGCCAGGAATACAGGGGACACCGGGGAGCTGTTTTTT.

V and J are TRBV25-1 and TRBJ2-3, with a possible D match to TRBD1 (5 bases). The germline V gene has CDR1 MGHDK and CDR2 SYGVNS. The germline V and J ends were trimmed by 1 base and 2 bases, with 10 bases remaining between them. This CDR3 has 15 amino acids. The CDR3 nucleotides are TGTGCCAGCAGTGAATTCCACAGGACCACAGATACGCAGTATTTT. Amino acids: CASSEFHRTTDTQYF.

The CDR3 DNA follows: TGCGCCAGCAGTCTTATAGCGGGAGGAACGAACTACGAGCAGTACTTC. It translates to CASSLIAGGTNYEQYF. The gene calls are TRBV4-1 and TRBJ2-7; 10 bases map to TRBD2. This CDR3 comprises 16 residues. After removal of 6 bases from V and 3 bases from J, the junction contained 11 bases not matched to a gene. From germline, CDR1 is MGHRA and CDR2 YSYEKL.

This clone was detected only once. The J gene is TRBJ1-2, the V gene TRBV28, with D unclear. Per the germline V gene, CDR1 is MDHEN and CDR2 is SYDVKM. V was pared by 4 bases and J by 0 bases, with 6 bases between. This CDR3 has 13 amino acids. CDR3 coding DNA: TGTGCCAGCAGTTCGGACCCTAACTATGGCTACACCTTC. Translating it yields CASSSDPNYGYTF.

V is TRBV28 and J is TRBJ1-5; 8 positions agree with TRBD1. The length of the CDR3 is 14 residues. Losses at the gene ends were 4 bases for V and 11 bases for J; bases not matched to a gene: 10. Germline lookup yields CDR1 MDHEN and CDR2 SYDVKM. CDR3 loop: CASSWTGRGMAQHF. The CDR3 DNA follows: TGTGCCAGCAGTTGGACAGGGAGGGGGATGGCCCAGCATTTT. The full variable domain, with the rest looked up from reference TRBV28 and TRBJ1-5, is DVKVTQSSRYLVKRTGEKVFLECVQDMDHENMFWYRQDPGLGLRLIYFSYDVKMKEKGDIPEGYSVSREKKERFSLILESASTNQTSMYLCASSWTGRGMAQHFGDGTRLSIL.

V and J are TRBV6-1 and TRBJ1-5, with D unresolved. Trimming cost V 6 bases and J 3 bases, with 12 bases left between them. Per the germline V gene, CDR1 is MNHNS and CDR2 is SASEGT. The CDR3 has 14 amino acids. The CDR3 region is CASRADINNQPQHF. The CDR3 nucleotides read TGTGCCAGCAGGGCTGACATAAACAATCAGCCCCAGCATTTT.

This chain connects TRBV11-2 to TRBJ2-1, with 16 positions matching TRBD2. V lost 5 bases and J lost 6; bases outside the gene matches: 13. The V gene's germline CDR1 is SGHAT and CDR2 FQNNGV. The CDR3 is 19 residues long. CDR3 in amino acids: CASSTRPGLAGGVFNEQFF. The CDR3 coding sequence is TGTGCCAGCAGCACCCGACCGGGACTAGCGGGAGGGGTCTTCAATGAGCAGTTCTTC.

CDR3 coding DNA: TGCGCCAGCAGCTTGTATAGCTCCTACGAGCAGTACTTC. Its protein is CASSLYSSYEQYF. V gene TRBV5-1 combines with J gene TRBJ2-7; no firm D call. Trimming took 1 base from V and 0 from J, leaving 5 bases between them. Germline V gene lookup returns CDR1 SGHRS and CDR2 YFSETQ. The CDR3 spans 13 residues.

The sample holds one count of this clone. V usage is TRBV29-1 and J usage is TRBJ2-2; D gene ambiguous. The CDR3 loop spans 15 amino acids. From germline, CDR1 is SQVTM and CDR2 ANQGSEA. Trimming cost V 3 bases and J 5 bases, with 16 bases left between them. CDR3 sequence: CSVEWVHTSTGELFF. Written as DNA, the CDR3 is TGCAGCGTTGAGTGGGTTCACACATCTACCGGGGAGCTGTTTTTT.